These 29 T cell receptor beta chains were all obtained from the same sample, sequenced in a study of cytomegalovirus exposure and HLA in healthy donors. The PCR used 60 Vbeta and 13 Jbeta primers. Generated by immunoSEQ multiplex PCR, the TCRdb table keeps only in-frame clones and is missing some. The sample carries about 110,000 clones, 65% to 80% recorded once. Sequencing was performed on PBMCs. The receptor source for this set is a male donor in good health and CMV-seronegative.

This clone was found a few times. This rearrangement joins TRBV28 to TRBJ1-1; D gene ambiguous. Germline V gene lookup returns CDR1 MDHEN and CDR2 SYDVKM. This CDR3 is 11 amino acids long. Trimming took 9 bases from V and 0 from J, leaving 5 bases between them. Here the CDR3 reads CASRLNTEAFF. The CDR3 coding sequence is TGTGCCAGTCGGTTGAACACTGAAGCTTTCTTT.

In this sample, this clone turned up once. The genes are TRBV6-1 and TRBJ2-7; 7 bases map to TRBD2. Germline V CDR1 and CDR2: MNHNS, SASEGT. Trimming removed 3 bases from V and 0 bases from J; junction bases left unmatched: 2. This CDR3 has 14 residues. CDR3 DNA sequence: TGTGCCAGCAGTGAGGGGGAGGGCTCCTACGAGCAGTACTTC. Translation: CASSEGEGSYEQYF.

The chain links TRBV5-1 to TRBJ2-5, with 8 bases matching TRBD1. With the DNA end fitting TRBJ2-7 better, the J assignment may be wrong. The germline gives CDR1 SGHRS, CDR2 YFSETQ. This CDR3 is 14 amino acids long. The CDR3 is CASSTAGGNYEQYF. For the CDR3, the DNA is TGCGCCAGCAGTACGGCAGGGGGCAATTACGAGCAGTACTTC.

V usage is TRBV7-3 and J usage is TRBJ2-1; 7 bases are a match to TRBD2. CDR3 length: 15 amino acids. V shed 6 bases, J shed 3 bases, and the junction held 8 bases outside the gene matches. Germline loops: CDR1 SGHTA, CDR2 FQGTGA. This chain's CDR3 is CASRGPSGDYNEQFF. The CDR3 DNA reads as TGTGCCAGCAGGGGACCTAGCGGTGACTACAATGAGCAGTTCTTC.

V usage is TRBV2 and J usage is TRBJ2-3; 8 nucleotides align to TRBD2. There are 14 residues in the CDR3. Germline V gene lookup returns CDR1 SNHLY and CDR2 FYNNEI. After removal of 6 bases from V and 3 bases from J, the junction contained 5 bases not matched to a gene. CDR3 loop: CASRKGLGTDTQYF. CDR3 nucleotides: TGTGCCAGCAGGAAGGGACTAGGGACAGATACGCAGTATTTT.

The chain joins TRBV7-6 to TRBJ2-6; a weak D match, TRBD2 (6 bases). The V end was cut by 4 bases, the J end by 0 bases, with 10 bases between. Germline V gene sequence: CDR1 SGHVS, CDR2 FNYEAQ. CDR3 length: 16 amino acids. The CDR3 sequence is CASSSRLDSGANVLTF. The CDR3 DNA is TGTGCCAGCAGCTCCAGACTAGACTCTGGGGCCAACGTCCTGACTTTC. Full variable domain (remainder filled in from reference TRBV7-6 and TRBJ2-6): GAGVSQSPRYKVTKRGQDVALRCDPISGHVSLYWYRQALGQGPEFLTYFNYEAQQDKSGLPNDRFSAERPEGSISTLTIQRTEQRDSAMYRCASSSRLDSGANVLTFGAGSRLTVL.

This chain connects TRBV7-2 to TRBJ1-1, with 7 bases fitting TRBD1. Germline V CDR1 and CDR2: SGHTA, FQGNSA. The ends lost 5 bases at V and 8 bases at J; junction bases unmatched: 17. CDR3 size: 16 residues. This CDR3 reads CASSIRQGVFSPEAFF. The CDR3 DNA reads TGTGCCAGCAGCATAAGACAGGGCGTTTTTTCGCCCGAAGCTTTCTTT.

The rearrangement links TRBV14 to TRBJ2-6, with a possible D match to TRBD1 (6 bases). The CDR3 covers 16 residues. The germline gives CDR1 SGHDN, CDR2 FVKESK. The V end lost 1 base, the J end lost 5 bases, and 12 bases lay between the germline ends. CDR3 sequence reads: CASSQVSRGWANVLTF. The DNA for the CDR3 is TGTGCCAGCAGCCAAGTAAGCAGGGGCTGGGCCAACGTCCTGACTTTC.

This clone was counted between two and nine times. Within the sample, other DNA sequences also encode this same CDR3. The genes are TRBV5-1 and TRBJ2-1; the match to TRBD2 covers 12 bases. Per the germline V gene, CDR1 is SGHRS and CDR2 is YFSETQ. The CDR3 loop spans 15 amino acids. With V trimmed by 1 base and J by 4 bases, 0 bases remained unmatched. CDR3 region: CASSLTSGRYNEQFF. The DNA for the CDR3 is TGCGCCAGCAGCTTGACTAGCGGGAGGTACAATGAGCAGTTCTTC.

The V and J genes are TRBV28 and TRBJ2-3; D might be TRBD2 (6 bases). The V end was cut by 3 bases, the J end by 3 bases, with 13 bases between. Germline-derived CDR1 and CDR2 are MDHEN and SYDVKM. This CDR3 is 15 amino acids long. This CDR3 reads CASSFRGRWTDTQYF. The CDR3 DNA is TGTGCCAGCAGTTTTCGTGGGAGGTGGACAGATACGCAGTATTTT.

V is TRBV28 and J is TRBJ2-7; the D gene is possibly TRBD2 (7 bases). Looked up from germline, CDR1 is MDHEN and CDR2 is SYDVKM. The CDR3 is 14 amino acids. V lost 6 bases to trimming and J lost 0 bases, with 12 bases between them. CDR3 DNA sequence: TGTGCCAGCAGAGGGGGGGCTCACTCCTACGAGCAGTACTTC. Translated, it gives CASRGGAHSYEQYF.

The chain combines TRBV7-3 with TRBJ2-2; D unresolved. CDR1 SGHTA and CDR2 FQGTGA come from the germline V gene. The CDR3 totals 14 residues. V was shortened by 2 bases and J by 7 bases, with 11 bases between the two germline ends. The CDR3 DNA follows: TGTGCCAGCAGCTTATCCCCGGCTAGCGGGGAGCTGTTTTTT. It codes for CASSLSPASGELFF.

This clone has just one count. The chain employs TRBV7-9 and TRBJ1-1; possible D gene TRBD1, 5 bases. The CDR3 has 15 amino acids. The germline gives CDR1 SEHNR, CDR2 FQNEAQ (reference sequence). Trimming cost V 2 bases and J 11 bases, with 21 bases left between them. Here the CDR3 DNA reads TGTGCCAGCAGCTTAAGGGAACAAGGGGCGGGGGTTGCTTTCTTT. Protein product: CASSLREQGAGVAFF.

CDR3 bases: TGTGCCAGTAGTATAGATTTGACTAGCTTCTACAATGAGCAGTTCTTC. Its protein product is CASSIDLTSFYNEQFF. The chain employs TRBV19 and TRBJ2-1, with 7 positions matching TRBD2. The V segment lost 0 bases and the J segment 3 bases; nucleotides outside the gene matches: 5. Germline loops: CDR1 LNHDA, CDR2 SQIVND (reference sequence). This CDR3 is 16 amino acids long.

This clone occurred a few times. The genes are TRBV11-2 and TRBJ2-7, with unresolved D. Germline V gene data show CDR1 as SGHAT and CDR2 as FQNNGV. Deletions cut 2 bases from V and 0 bases from J, with 5 bases between. The CDR3 spans 13 residues. In DNA, the CDR3 is TGTGCCAGCAGCTTAAGCCTCTCCTACGAGCAGTACTTC. This gives the protein CASSLSLSYEQYF.

The V call is TRBV7-2, the J call TRBJ2-3; 7 nucleotides agree with TRBD2. Trimming took 5 bases from V and 2 from J; bases not matched to a gene: 4. The CDR3 sequence is 14 residues long. Germline assignment: CDR1 SGHTA and CDR2 FQGNSA. The CDR3 DNA sequence: TGTGCCAGCAGCCCGGGACTATCCACAGATACGCAGTATTTT. It is translated as CASSPGLSTDTQYF. Variable domain in full (rest from reference TRBV7-2 and TRBJ2-3): GAGVSQSPSNKVTEKGKDVELRCDPISGHTALYWYRQSLGQGLEFLIYFQGNSAPDKSGLPSDRFSAERTGGSVSTLTIQRTQQEDSAVYLCASSPGLSTDTQYFGPGTRLTVL.

CDR3 bases: TGTGCCAGCAGCTGGATGCGGAGCACTGAAGCTTTCTTT. This encodes CASSWMRSTEAFF. This chain uses TRBV7-2 with TRBJ1-1; no firm D call. Trimming left V 4 bases short and J 4 bases short, with 10 bases between. The CDR3 is 13 residues long. CDR1 and CDR2 (germline): SGHTA, FQGNSA.

The rearrangement links TRBV5-1 to TRBJ2-2; 7 positions match TRBD1. Germline V gene lookup returns CDR1 SGHRS and CDR2 YFSETQ. Germline trimming cut 2 bases from V and 2 bases from J; bases unmatched to any gene: 3. This CDR3 has 15 amino acids. CDR3 in DNA: TGCGCCAGCAGCTTTCGGGACAGTAACACCGGGGAGCTGTTTTTT. It specifies CASSFRDSNTGELFF.

The chain joins TRBV29-1 to TRBJ2-2; no reliable D call. Trimming took off 7 bases at V and 1 base at J, with 7 bases between the two ends. Germline V CDR1 and CDR2: SQVTM, ANQGSEA. The CDR3 spans 12 residues. CDR3 nucleotides: TGCAGCGGGTTACAGAACACCGGGGAGCTGTTTTTT. Translated, it gives CSGLQNTGELFF.

This clone has more than one count but fewer than ten. The rearrangement links TRBV5-1 to TRBJ1-1, with D possibly being TRBD1 (5 bases). This CDR3 has 15 residues. The V gene lost 4 bases and the J gene lost 5 bases, with 18 bases spanning the gap. Germline CDR1 SGHRS, CDR2 YFSETQ. The chain's CDR3 is CASSPWTRAGTEAFF. CDR3 nucleotide sequence: TGCGCCAGCAGCCCCTGGACAAGAGCGGGAACTGAAGCTTTCTTT.

The chain employs TRBV19 and TRBJ2-2, with TRBD2 identical over 7 bases. The CDR3 extends over 14 amino acids. V was clipped by 8 bases and J by 4 bases; unmatched bases: 7. Germline V gene sequence: CDR1 LNHDA, CDR2 SQIVND (reference sequence). CDR3 DNA: TGTGCCAGTGGAACTAGCGACGGCACCGGGGAGCTGTTTTTT. Protein product: CASGTSDGTGELFF.

This chain links TRBV1 with TRBJ2-7; the table calls TRBD2, which could not be checked here. TRBV1 is noted as a pseudogene. The CDR3 spans 15 residues. This CDR3 reads CTSTALAGGLYEQYF. The CDR3 nucleotides are TGCACCAGCACAGCCCTAGCGGGAGGGCTCTACGAGCAGTACTTC.

This clone was recorded only once. The genes are TRBV2 and TRBJ2-7, with 7 bases that match TRBD2. Trimming removed 5 bases from V and 6 bases from J; junction bases left unmatched: 7. The length of the CDR3 is 13 residues. From germline, CDR1 is SNHLY and CDR2 FYNNEI. CDR3 protein: CASSRREMPEQYF. CDR3 in DNA: TGTGCCAGCAGTCGGCGGGAGATGCCCGAGCAGTACTTC.

This clone was seen a handful of times. V usage is TRBV4-1 and J usage is TRBJ2-5; 10 bases align to TRBD2. The last part of the DNA fits TRBJ2-7 better; the J call may be wrong. The CDR3 length is 15 residues. Germline V gives CDR1 MGHRA, CDR2 YSYEKL. The CDR3 loop is CASSQEASGSLEQYF. In DNA form, the CDR3 reads TGCGCCAGCAGCCAAGAGGCTAGCGGGAGCCTCGAGCAGTACTTC.

The CDR3 nucleotides read TGTGCCAGCTCACCGGACAGCAGATTCTTTAACTATGGCTACACCTTC. It codes for CASSPDSRFFNYGYTF. The rearrangement links TRBV18 to TRBJ1-2; TRBD1 might be the D (6 bases). Germline values: CDR1 KGHSH, CDR2 LQKENI. V gave up 3 bases and J gave up 1 base, with 15 bases separating them. The CDR3 sequence is 16 residues long.

The genes are TRBV5-1 and TRBJ2-6; no definite D call. CDR3 size: 12 residues. Germline V gene data show CDR1 as SGHRS and CDR2 as YFSETQ. V was pared by 8 bases and J by 2 bases, with 5 bases between. CDR3 DNA: TGCGCCAGTCGTCCTGGGGCCAACGTCCTGACTTTC. It translates to CASRPGANVLTF.

This chain connects TRBV5-1 to TRBJ2-3; a possible D gene is TRBD2 (5 bases). The V end was cut by 7 bases, the J end by 5 bases, with 17 bases between. The CDR3 is 14 residues long. Germline CDR1 SGHRS, CDR2 YFSETQ. In nucleotides, the CDR3 is TGCGCCAGCGGGTCTTCTCTTGCGGGAGATACGCAGTATTTT. The encoded protein is CASGSSLAGDTQYF.

Written as DNA, the CDR3 is TGTGCCACCAGCACCAAACAACGGAACACTGAAGCTTTCTTT. This codes for CATSTKQRNTEAFF. The chain joins TRBV15 to TRBJ1-1; D gene ambiguous. V lost 4 bases to trimming and J lost 1 base, with 10 bases between them. Germline assignment: CDR1 LNHNV and CDR2 YYDKDF (reference sequence). The CDR3 consists of 14 residues.

The CDR3 here is CASSIDRGRGSNQPQHF. The DNA of the CDR3 is TGTGCCAGTAGTATAGACAGGGGAAGGGGTAGCAATCAGCCCCAGCATTTT. The chain carries TRBV19 and TRBJ1-5, with D maybe TRBD1 (6 bases). The V end was cut by 0 bases, the J end by 0 bases, with 12 bases between. CDR1 is LNHDA, CDR2 SQIVND, per germline (reference sequence). The length of the CDR3 is 17 residues.